This T cell receptor beta chain derives from a study of T cells in Graves' hyperthyroidism and ophthalmopathy. This CDR3 is built from 15 residues. Germline-derived CDR1 and CDR2 are DFQATT and SNEGSKA (reference sequence). V gave up 3 bases and J gave up 0 bases; unmatched junction bases: 6. TCR beta CDR3 sequences were amplified from RNA transcripts. A first-round RT-PCR of the TCR CDR3 used the HTBI primer set. Each CDR3 protein gets one entry after TCRdb re-called the multiplex PCR reads with MiXCR. The sample holds some 500,000 distinct CDR3 sequences; around 15% are singletons and the top ten take around a sixth. Absent ophthalmopathy progression within 18 months defined stable Graves' hyperthyroidism. Disease duration under 2 months; hyperthyroidism patients were aged 18 to 65. Study-wide points: Ophthalmopathy was identified by the model a median around 5.9 months ahead of onset.

This clonotype was picked up many times. No antigen is known for it. The chain links TRBV20-1 to TRBJ2-3; 7 positions match TRBD2. Sequencing input: blood. This receptor was identified in a woman between 18 and 30 years old with Graves' hyperthyroidism. The CDR3 sequence: CSASHGGGSTDTQYF. In DNA form, the CDR3 reads TGCAGTGCTAGTCATGGGGGAGGGAGCACAGATACGCAGTATTTT.